What follows is one TCR beta chain and its context. Its antigen is still unknown. Possible read error: a much larger clone is one base away. It was RNA transcripts that yielded the amplified TCR beta CDR3 regions. An initial round of RT-PCR targeting the TCR CDR3 relied on the HTBI primer set. TCRdb called the multiplex PCR reads again in MiXCR, with one record for every CDR3 protein. The sample holds fewer than 900,000 distinct CDR3 sequences, approximately 16% seen once. Diagnoses were made from clinical symptoms, serum measures (thyroxine and TRAb), thyroid ultrasound and orbital computed tomography. Germline V lookup: CDR1 KGHDR, CDR2 SFDVKD. The CDR3 loop spans 15 amino acids. The data are from a study of T cells in Graves' hyperthyroidism and ophthalmopathy. Whole-study results and caveats: A model built on 13 V-J features separated ophthalmopathy from stable hyperthyroidism. In blood, most of the thyroid clonotypes expanded above 0.001 were also present.

The chain joins TRBV24-1 to TRBJ2-7; D possibly corresponds to TRBD2 (6 bases). The source of this sequence is a young man with Graves' hyperthyroidism. Sequenced material: blood. The CDR3 region has the DNA TGTGCCACCAGTGATCCCCGGGACTCGCCCTACGGGCAGTACTTC. This codes for CATSDPRDSPYGQYF.